The sequence of this T cell receptor (beta chain) was determined in a study of T-cell memory formation after mild COVID-19. TCRdb processed the 5' RACE reads anew with MiXCR; each CDR3 protein has one entry. The sample lists about 270,000 distinct CDR3 sequences; roughly 17% were seen once. The germline V gene has CDR1 MNHEY and CDR2 SVGAGI. Trimming took 6 bases from V and 1 from J, leaving 12 bases between them. The CDR3 has 14 residues. The rearrangement joins TRBV6-5 to TRBJ1-1; D call uncertain. Sequencing used PBMCs or a T cell subset sorted from them (not recorded which). The receptor was derived from a man aged 18 to 29 who had mild COVID-19 (a few samples of this study predate the infection). Cell type and time point are not known. CDR3 bases: TGTGCCAGCAGCTTACGGACGGGGAACACTGAAGCTTTCTTT. Its translation: CASSLRTGNTEAFF.